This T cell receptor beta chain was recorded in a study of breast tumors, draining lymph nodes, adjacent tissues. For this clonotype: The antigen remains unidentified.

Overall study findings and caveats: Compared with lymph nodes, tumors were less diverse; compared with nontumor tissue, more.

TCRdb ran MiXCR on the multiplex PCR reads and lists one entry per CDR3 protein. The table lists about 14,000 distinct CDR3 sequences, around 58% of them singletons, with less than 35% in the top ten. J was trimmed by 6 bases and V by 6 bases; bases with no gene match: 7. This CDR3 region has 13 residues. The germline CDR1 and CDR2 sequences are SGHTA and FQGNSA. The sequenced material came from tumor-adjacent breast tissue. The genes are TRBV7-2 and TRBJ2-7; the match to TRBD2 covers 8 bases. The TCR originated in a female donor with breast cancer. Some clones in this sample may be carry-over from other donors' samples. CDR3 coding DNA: TGTGCCAGCAGTTTAAAGGCGGGGGGCGAGCAGTACTTC. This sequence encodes CASSLKAGGEQYF.